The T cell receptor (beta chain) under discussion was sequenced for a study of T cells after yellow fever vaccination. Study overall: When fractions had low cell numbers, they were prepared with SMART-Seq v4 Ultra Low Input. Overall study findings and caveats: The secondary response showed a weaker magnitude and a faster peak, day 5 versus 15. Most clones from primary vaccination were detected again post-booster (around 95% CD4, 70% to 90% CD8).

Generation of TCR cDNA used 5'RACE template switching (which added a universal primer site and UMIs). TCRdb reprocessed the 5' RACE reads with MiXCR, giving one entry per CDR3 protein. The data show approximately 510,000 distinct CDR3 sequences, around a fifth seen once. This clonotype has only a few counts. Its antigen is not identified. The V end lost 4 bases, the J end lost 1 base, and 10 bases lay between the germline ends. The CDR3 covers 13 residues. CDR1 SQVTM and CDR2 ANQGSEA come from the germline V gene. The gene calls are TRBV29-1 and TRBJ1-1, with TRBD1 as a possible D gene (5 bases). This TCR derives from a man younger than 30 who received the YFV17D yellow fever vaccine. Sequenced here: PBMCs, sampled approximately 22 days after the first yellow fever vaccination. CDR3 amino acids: CSVGGRWNTEAFF. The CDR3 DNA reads TGCAGCGTTGGGGGACGCTGGAACACTGAAGCTTTCTTT.